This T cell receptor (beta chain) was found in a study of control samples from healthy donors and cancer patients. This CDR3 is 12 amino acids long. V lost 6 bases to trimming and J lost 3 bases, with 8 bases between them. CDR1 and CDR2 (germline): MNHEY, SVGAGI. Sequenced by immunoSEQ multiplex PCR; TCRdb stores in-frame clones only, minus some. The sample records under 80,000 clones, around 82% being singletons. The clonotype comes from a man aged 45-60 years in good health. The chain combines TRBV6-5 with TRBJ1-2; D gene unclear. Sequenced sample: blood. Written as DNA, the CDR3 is TGTGCCAGCAGACGCGGTGACTATGGCTACACCTTC. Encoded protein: CASRRGDYGYTF.